Below are 31 T cell receptor beta chains sequenced from a single sample in a study of T cell clones after liver transplantation. The table came from immunoSEQ multiplex PCR; TCRdb's copy has only in-frame clones and leaves some out. Among about 22,000 clones listed, 55% to 70% were seen once. The sequencing here drew on CD4+ T cells from blood, taken before liver transplant. Receptors originate from a human donor who received a liver transplant.

This clone was recorded a few times. The chain carries TRBV4-1 and TRBJ1-2; 7 bases match TRBD1. CDR3 length: 15 residues. Germline CDR1 and CDR2: MGHRA and YSYEKL. V trimming: 0 bases; J trimming: 7 bases; junction bases outside the gene matches: 8. CDR3 nucleotide sequence: TGCGCCAGCAGCCAAGAGGCGACAGGGCTCTCTGGCTACACCTTC. Translating gives CASSQEATGLSGYTF.

The V call is TRBV19, the J call TRBJ1-5; 12 bases are shared with TRBD1. Germline V gene lookup returns CDR1 LNHDA and CDR2 SQIVND (reference sequence). The CDR3 length is 20 residues. The ends lost 6 bases at V and 1 base at J; junction bases unmatched: 16. DNA of the CDR3: TGTGCCAGTAGCCTCTTCTCGAAAGGGACAGGGGGCGGAAGCAATCAGCCCCAGCATTTT. Protein sequence: CASSLFSKGTGGGSNQPQHF.

V usage is TRBV14 and J usage is TRBJ2-1; D unresolved. There are 16 residues in the CDR3. V shed 0 bases and J shed 0 bases, with 9 bases lying between them. Germline lookup yields CDR1 SGHDN and CDR2 FVKESK. DNA for the CDR3: TGTGCCAGCAGCCAAGAGGTAGTAAGCTCCTACAATGAGCAGTTCTTC. Its translation is CASSQEVVSSYNEQFF.

Sample share makes this clone medium-sized. The chain combines TRBV14 with TRBJ2-2; TRBD1 aligns across 7 bases. The CDR3 has 14 residues. Per the germline V gene, CDR1 is SGHDN and CDR2 is FVKESK. The ends lost 4 bases at V and 5 bases at J; junction bases unmatched: 4. The CDR3 here is CASSPRTGTGELFF. The CDR3 DNA is TGTGCCAGCAGCCCGCGGACAGGTACCGGGGAGCTGTTTTTT.

As concerns this clone: Other DNA sequences in this sample translate to the same CDR3. The CDR3 loop is CASSPQPSGANVLTF. Here the CDR3 DNA reads TGTGCCAGCTCACCACAACCCTCTGGGGCCAACGTCCTGACTTTC. The rearrangement uses TRBV18 and TRBJ2-6, with D uncertain. The CDR3 sequence is 15 residues long. Germline lookup yields CDR1 KGHSH and CDR2 LQKENI. Trimming took 1 base from V and 0 from J, leaving 4 bases between them.

The chain is built from TRBV9 and TRBJ2-2, with a tentative D call TRBD2 (6 bases). The CDR3 is 16 residues long. Trimming shortened V by 0 bases and J by 4 bases, and 13 bases separated the two germline ends. Germline V CDR1 and CDR2: SGDLS, YYNGEE. The CDR3 loop is CASSVGLGGPTGELFF. The CDR3 coding sequence is TGTGCCAGCAGCGTAGGCTTGGGAGGTCCCACCGGGGAGCTGTTTTTT.

Comments on this clone: The junction differs from germline at one of its ends, possibly a read error. This sequence joins TRBV5-1 and TRBJ2-7; possibly TRBD1 for D (6 bases). Germline CDR1 reads SGHRS; CDR2 reads YFSETQ. This CDR3 spans 12 amino acids. CDR3 amino acids: CASSLGRTAWDF. The CDR3 DNA reads TGCGCCAGCAGCTTGGGACGGACAGCTTGGGACTTC.

The V gene is TRBV19, the J gene TRBJ2-4; D may be TRBD1 (5 bases). The CDR3 length is 14 residues. Germline CDR1 reads LNHDA; CDR2 reads SQIVND (reference sequence). Trimming shortened V by 3 bases and J by 0 bases, and 6 bases separated the two germline ends. CDR3 sequence (DNA): TGTGCCAGTAGTATGACAGTAGCCAAAAACATTCAGTACTTC. It codes for CASSMTVAKNIQYF.

This clone occurred once. This chain joins TRBV27 and TRBJ2-3, with 7 nucleotides matching TRBD2. V lost 2 bases, J lost 5 bases, and 7 bases stayed unmatched. The germline CDR1 and CDR2 sequences are MNHEY and SMNVEV (reference sequence). The CDR3 contains 15 residues. CDR3 sequence reads: CASSLGLADIDTQYF. CDR3 DNA sequence: TGTGCCAGCAGTTTAGGGCTAGCGGATATAGATACGCAGTATTTT.

The genes are TRBV7-2 and TRBJ2-3; no clear D gene. The CDR3 consists of 13 residues. V was trimmed by 1 base and J by 2 bases, leaving 4 bases between them. Germline values: CDR1 SGHTA, CDR2 FQGNSA. The CDR3 nucleotides read TGTGCCAGCAGCTTAGACTACACAGATACGCAGTATTTT. Translation: CASSLDYTDTQYF.

The chain couples TRBV4-2 to TRBJ2-3; 9 bases match TRBD2. V shed 0 bases, J shed 4 bases, and the junction held 2 bases outside the gene matches. CDR3 length equals 15 residues. Germline CDR1 LGHNA, CDR2 YNFKEQ. The CDR3 bases are TGTGCCAGCAGCCAAGAGCGGGGGGGCCCAGATACGCAGTATTTT. Its protein is CASSQERGGPDTQYF.

The chain combines TRBV12-2 with TRBJ2-2; the DNA was not used to check the table's D call, TRBD1. TRBV12-2 is shown as a pseudogene. The CDR3 is 15 amino acids. The CDR3 nucleotides are TGTGCAAGTCGCTTAGAGCAGGGGTGCACCGGGGAGCTGTTTTTT. Amino acids: CASRLEQGCTGELFF.

V gene TRBV11-2 combines with J gene TRBJ2-1; 13 nucleotides agree with TRBD2. The CDR3 loop spans 14 amino acids. CDR1 is SGHAT, CDR2 FQNNGV, per germline. With V trimmed by 5 bases and J by 8 bases, 3 bases remained unmatched. Here the CDR3 DNA reads TGTGCCAGCAGCGGACTAGCGGGAGAGCATGAGCAGTTCTTC. Amino acids: CASSGLAGEHEQFF. Filled out from reference TRBV11-2 and TRBJ2-1, the complete variable domain reads EAGVAQSPRYKIIEKRQSVAFWCNPISGHATLYWYQQILGQGPKLLIQFQNNGVVDDSQLPKDRFSAERLKGVDSTLKIQPAKLEDSAVYLCASSGLAGEHEQFFGPGTRLTVL.

The V call is TRBV30, the J call TRBJ1-1, with 7 bases fitting TRBD1. The J segment lost 9 bases and the V segment lost 0 bases, leaving 7 bases of the junction unmatched. The CDR3 is made up of 13 amino acids. Per the germline V gene, CDR1 is GTSNPN and CDR2 is SVGIG (reference sequence). The CDR3 DNA is TGTGCCTGGAGTGTAGTAGGGGACAGTAAAGCTTTCTTT. Its protein is CAWSVVGDSKAFF.

V is TRBV28 and J is TRBJ1-1, with a possible D match to TRBD1 (6 bases). Germline V gives CDR1 MDHEN, CDR2 SYDVKM. V shed 3 bases and J shed 2 bases, with 16 bases lying between them. The CDR3 sequence is 16 residues long. For the CDR3, the DNA is TGTGCCAGCAGTTTGGCCGGGGGCTCTTACAACACTGAAGCTTTCTTT. Translated, it gives CASSLAGGSYNTEAFF.

This chain links TRBV7-2 with TRBJ1-5; TRBD1 might be the D (6 bases). CDR3 length: 14 residues. The germline V gene encodes CDR1 SGHTA and CDR2 FQGNSA. The V and J ends lost 5 bases and 5 bases respectively, with 13 bases between them. Here the CDR3 reads CASSLRGGDQPQHF. CDR3 coding DNA: TGTGCCAGCAGCCTTAGGGGGGGTGATCAGCCCCAGCATTTT.

This chain links TRBV7-6 with TRBJ2-7, with 7 bases identical to TRBD2. V dropped 1 base and J dropped 5; count of bases not matched to a gene: 11. This CDR3 region has 16 residues. The germline CDR1 and CDR2 sequences are SGHVS and FNYEAQ. The CDR3 nucleotides read TGTGCCAGCAGCTTAGGCTTGGGGAGGGGTGGCGACGAGCAGTACTTC. Encoded protein: CASSLGLGRGGDEQYF.

The V gene is TRBV11-2, the J gene TRBJ2-5; TRBD2 matches at 10 bases. V gave up 6 bases and J gave up 2 bases; unmatched junction bases: 6. This CDR3 region has 15 residues. The germline V gene has CDR1 SGHAT and CDR2 FQNNGV. The CDR3 region is CASSIAGGQQETQYF. The CDR3 DNA reads TGTGCCAGCAGTATAGCGGGGGGTCAACAAGAGACCCAGTACTTC. Together with reference TRBV11-2 and TRBJ2-5, the CDR3 gives the full variable domain: EAGVAQSPRYKIIEKRQSVAFWCNPISGHATLYWYQQILGQGPKLLIQFQNNGVVDDSQLPKDRFSAERLKGVDSTLKIQPAKLEDSAVYLCASSIAGGQQETQYFGPGTRLLVL.

The rearrangement joins TRBV6-4 to TRBJ2-7; D not resolved. There are 11 residues in the CDR3. Trimming removed 3 bases from V and 2 bases from J, with 2 bases in between. CDR1 and CDR2 (germline): MRHNA, SNTAGT. The DNA of the CDR3 is TGTGCCAGCAGTGATACCTACGAGCAGTACTTC. The encoded protein is CASSDTYEQYF.

This clone was detected only a few times. V and J are TRBV10-3 and TRBJ1-6; 7 positions match TRBD1. V shed 4 bases, J shed 5 bases, and the junction held 2 bases outside the gene matches. Germline V gives CDR1 ENHRY, CDR2 SYGVKD. The CDR3 covers 14 residues. CDR3 sequence reads: CAISVQGNNSPLHF. The CDR3 nucleotides read TGTGCCATCAGTGTACAGGGGAATAATTCACCCCTCCACTTT.

The J gene is TRBJ2-2, the V gene TRBV5-4; 7 bases match TRBD2. V dropped 4 bases and J dropped 3; count of bases not matched to a gene: 12. Germline V gene sequence: CDR1 SGHNT, CDR2 YYREEE (reference sequence). The CDR3 covers 17 residues. The CDR3 here is CASSPTPGLMDTGELFF. The CDR3 nucleotides are TGTGCCAGCAGCCCTACTCCGGGACTAATGGACACCGGGGAGCTGTTTTTT.

This chain uses TRBV5-1 with TRBJ2-5, with 7 bases matching TRBD1. The CDR3 loop spans 13 amino acids. Germline V gene data show CDR1 as SGHRS and CDR2 as YFSETQ. V lost 3 bases, J lost 3 bases, and 2 bases stayed unmatched. The CDR3 region is CASSSGTEETQYF. The CDR3, as DNA: TGCGCCAGCAGCTCCGGGACAGAAGAGACCCAGTACTTC.

This chain joins TRBV11-2 and TRBJ1-2; TRBD1 aligns across 9 bases. V lost 5 bases, J lost 7 bases, and 11 bases stayed unmatched. The CDR3 loop spans 15 amino acids. Germline CDR1 and CDR2: SGHAT and FQNNGV. Here the CDR3 DNA reads TGTGCCAGCAGCCCTGGGGGACAGGGATTGTTTGGCTACACCTTC. Its translation: CASSPGGQGLFGYTF.

The CDR3, as DNA: TGTGCCAGTAGTATTTCCGGGCAAGAGACCCAGTACTTC. Amino acids: CASSISGQETQYF. The V and J genes are TRBV19 and TRBJ2-5; D is unresolved. V lost 3 bases and J 2 bases, leaving 7 bases between the germline ends. CDR1 and CDR2 from the germline V gene are LNHDA and SQIVND (reference sequence). The CDR3 length is 13 residues. Combining the CDR3 with reference TRBV19 and TRBJ2-5 gives the whole variable domain DGGITQSPKYLFRKEGQNVTLSCEQNLNHDAMYWYRQDPGQGLRLIYYSQIVNDFQKGDIAEGYSVSREKKESFPLTVTSAQKNPTAFYLCASSISGQETQYFGPGTRLLVL.

V is TRBV27 and J is TRBJ2-2, with 9 bases fitting TRBD1. The CDR3 runs to 13 residues. Per the germline V gene, CDR1 is MNHEY and CDR2 is SMNVEV (reference sequence). Germline trimming cut 6 bases from V and 6 bases from J; bases unmatched to any gene: 2. The DNA of the CDR3 is TGTGCCAGCAGGGGACAGGGTTCCGGGGAGCTGTTTTTT. Protein product: CASRGQGSGELFF.

The DNA for the CDR3 is TGTGCCACCAGCACAGCAGGGGAACCTTACACCTTC. Amino acid sequence: CATSTAGEPYTF. The V gene is TRBV15, the J gene TRBJ1-2; tentative D call: TRBD1 (6 bases). Between the trimmed V and J ends, which lost 4 bases and 11 bases, there was a span of 14 bases. Per the germline V gene, CDR1 is LNHNV and CDR2 is YYDKDF (reference sequence). The CDR3 runs to 12 residues.

The J gene is TRBJ2-1, the V gene TRBV5-6, with 7 bases lining up with TRBD2. This CDR3 is 18 amino acids long. Germline CDR1 and CDR2: SGHDT and YYEEEE. V was pared by 1 base and J by 3 bases, with 13 bases of the junction left unmatched. The chain's CDR3 is CASSLPLQREGIYNEQFF. Written as DNA, the CDR3 is TGTGCCAGCAGCTTGCCCTTACAGAGGGAGGGGATCTACAATGAGCAGTTCTTC.

The chain links TRBV27 to TRBJ1-6; 8 bases fit TRBD1. The CDR3 contains 18 residues. Germline V gene sequence: CDR1 MNHEY, CDR2 SMNVEV (reference sequence). Unmatched junction bases numbered 14, after V lost 3 bases and J lost 7 bases. Here the CDR3 DNA reads TGTGCCAGCAGTTTGACCGGGACAGGCAATCCGGCCAATTCACCCCTCCACTTT. This codes for CASSLTGTGNPANSPLHF.

The V and J genes are TRBV19 and TRBJ2-1; 10 bases map to TRBD2. From germline, CDR1 is LNHDA and CDR2 SQIVND (reference sequence). V shed 3 bases and J 0 bases; nucleotides not matched to a gene: 5. The CDR3 has 17 amino acids. This CDR3 reads CASSILRTSGSYNEQFF. CDR3 nucleotide sequence: TGTGCCAGTAGTATCCTCCGGACTAGCGGCTCCTACAATGAGCAGTTCTTC.

The chain employs TRBV11-2 and TRBJ2-5, with TRBD2 matching 9 bases. Germline CDR1 SGHAT, CDR2 FQNNGV. This CDR3 has 16 amino acids. V shed 1 base and J 4 bases; nucleotides not matched to a gene: 7. CDR3 residues: CASSLVRRGGGETQYF. In nucleotides, the CDR3 is TGTGCCAGCAGCTTAGTACGGCGGGGGGGCGGAGAGACCCAGTACTTC.

Turning to this clone: Relative to the germline gene, one junction end is altered; a read error may explain this. The rearrangement joins TRBV20-1 to TRBJ1-4; D is perhaps TRBD1 (6 bases). The V gene's germline CDR1 is DFQATT and CDR2 SNEGSKA (reference sequence). The CDR3 covers 11 residues. CDR3 coding DNA: TGCAGTGCTAGGTTAGGTGACAGGAAACTTTTT. This sequence encodes CSARLGDRKLF.